Each of the 21 T cell receptor beta chains below was sequenced from the same sample in a study of vaccination and CD4 T cells after COVID-19. Sequenced with the Oncomine TCR Beta short-read assay was DNA taken from cultured CD4+ T cells. TCRdb used MiXCR to reprocess the PCR reads, holding one entry per CDR3 protein. The repertoire consists of about 14,000 distinct CDR3 sequences, with roughly a third occurring once and the leading ten covering roughly 34%. These receptors' targets are unknown. As for treatment: roughly 10-day PBMC culture with coronavirus spike peptide pools or control peptides (ViraFEST assay). Sequencing input: cultured CD4+ T cells from blood. The receptors were gathered from a human donor with COVID-19.

The CDR3, as DNA: TGTGCCAGCTCCGGGACCCCCGAGCCCACAGATACGCAGTATTTT. Its protein product is CASSGTPEPTDTQYF. The chain combines TRBV2 with TRBJ2-3; D may be TRBD1 or TRBD2 (5 bases each). The CDR3 runs 15 residues. Trimming took off 8 bases at V and 2 bases at J, with 17 bases between the two ends. Germline loops: CDR1 SNHLY, CDR2 FYNNEI.

This clonotype has just a few counts. The chain has TRBV10-3 and TRBJ1-1; unclear D gene. Trimming took 8 bases from V and 1 from J, leaving 17 bases between them. Germline CDR1 reads ENHRY; CDR2 reads SYGVKD. CDR3 length equals 15 residues. The CDR3 region has the DNA TGTGCCATCGCTGGCTCCGGGGAGAGGAACACTGAAGCTTTCTTT. It encodes CAIAGSGERNTEAFF.

The V and J genes are TRBV10-2 and TRBJ2-5, with 10 bases that match TRBD2. The CDR3 covers 15 residues. V was clipped by 10 bases and J by 5 bases; unmatched bases: 13. Germline CDR1 and CDR2: WSHSY and SAAADI. CDR3: CATQGASGGKETQYF. The CDR3 DNA reads as TGCGCCACCCAAGGGGCTAGCGGGGGTAAGGAGACCCAGTACTTC.

The V gene is TRBV6-1, the J gene TRBJ2-4; TRBD1 might be the D (6 bases). Between the trimmed V and J ends, which lost 6 bases and 6 bases, there was a span of 18 bases. Germline assignment: CDR1 MNHNS and CDR2 SASEGT. The CDR3 extends over 15 amino acids. The CDR3 DNA sequence: TGTGCCAGCAGAGCAGACCAGGGGTGGGGAAACATTCAGTACTTC. It encodes CASRADQGWGNIQYF.

CDR3 sequence (DNA): TGTGCCAGTAGTTCTGGGTCAACAGGGAAGAACTATGGCTACACCTTC. It is translated as CASSSGSTGKNYGYTF. The chain employs TRBV19 and TRBJ1-2; D is possibly TRBD1 (6 bases). The CDR3 loop spans 16 amino acids. V dropped 5 bases and J dropped 2 bases, with 18 bases sitting between them. Germline CDR1 and CDR2: LNHDA and SQIVND (reference sequence).

The J gene is TRBJ2-3, the V gene TRBV7-6; 8 bases map to TRBD2. V shed 1 base and J 3 bases; nucleotides not matched to a gene: 12. Per germline, CDR1 SGHVS and CDR2 FNYEAQ. The CDR3 is 18 residues long. CDR3 amino acids: CASSLGALRGGSTDTQYF. CDR3 nucleotide sequence: TGTGCCAGCAGCTTAGGGGCCCTTCGGGGGGGCAGTACAGATACGCAGTATTTT.

This clonotype has a handful of counts. The rearrangement joins TRBV11-2 to TRBJ1-1, with D unresolved. The CDR3 totals 14 residues. CDR1 SGHAT and CDR2 FQNNGV come from the germline V gene. Deletions cut 5 bases from V and 5 bases from J, with 15 bases between. CDR3 in DNA: TGTGCCAGCAGCGAAGAGATTAGCTTTACTGAAGCTTTCTTT. It encodes CASSEEISFTEAFF.

This clonotype was picked up a small number of times. The genes are TRBV24-1 and TRBJ2-3; unclear D gene. V lost 6 bases and J lost 2, with 8 bases in between. The CDR3 spans 13 residues. Germline-derived CDR1 and CDR2 are KGHDR and SFDVKD. The CDR3 region has the DNA TGTGCCACCAGTAGACCTTCCACAGATACGCAGTATTTT. Protein: CATSRPSTDTQYF.

This chain joins TRBV7-2 and TRBJ2-3; D possibly uses TRBD1 or TRBD2 (6 bases each). The CDR3 covers 18 residues. The V gene lost 1 base and the J gene lost 6 bases, with 23 bases spanning the gap. Germline V CDR1 and CDR2: SGHTA, FQGNSA. The DNA of the CDR3 is TGTGCCAGCAGCTTAGAAAGAACGGGGGCAGCCCGCGCGGATACGCAGTATTTT. This encodes CASSLERTGAARADTQYF.

Concerning this clonotype itself: The junction departs from the called germline gene at one end, perhaps through a read error. The gene calls are TRBV7-7 and TRBJ2-7; 10 nucleotides align to TRBD1. The length of the CDR3 is 14 residues. Germline V CDR1 and CDR2: SSHAT, FNYEAQ (reference sequence). This chain's CDR3 is CASSPGTGVGEQYF. CDR3 sequence (DNA): TGTGCTAGCAGCCCCGGGACAGGGGTCGGGGAGCAGTACTTC.

In this sample, this clonotype turned up a few times. The chain is built from TRBV6-1 and TRBJ1-6; possibly TRBD1 for D (5 bases). The CDR3 length is 12 residues. Germline values: CDR1 MNHNS, CDR2 SASEGT. V dropped 8 bases and J dropped 9 bases, with 11 bases sitting between them. The CDR3 DNA reads as TGTGCCAGCGGGGCCCGAGTTTCACCCCTCCACTTT. This codes for CASGARVSPLHF.

The genes are TRBV11-1 and TRBJ1-6, with a possible D match to TRBD1 (6 bases). The CDR3 covers 14 residues. The germline V gene has CDR1 SGHAT and CDR2 FQDESV (reference sequence). The V end was cut by 3 bases, the J end by 6 bases, with 9 bases between. The CDR3 region is CASSFRGRNSPLHF. CDR3 DNA sequence: TGTGCCAGCAGCTTCAGGGGCCGTAATTCACCCCTCCACTTT.

The CDR3 reads CASSLGGMNTEAFF. CDR3 DNA: TGTGCCAGCAGTCTAGGCGGGATGAACACTGAAGCTTTCTTT. This chain uses TRBV27 with TRBJ1-1, with D unclear. CDR1 MNHEY and CDR2 SMNVEV come from the germline V gene (reference sequence). The V end lost 5 bases, the J end lost 0 bases, and 10 bases lay between the germline ends. There are 14 residues in the CDR3.

This chain connects TRBV9 to TRBJ2-2; TRBD2 is a possible D gene (6 bases). From germline, CDR1 is SGDLS and CDR2 YYNGEE. The CDR3 covers 13 residues. Trimming removed 3 bases at V and 6 bases at J, with 9 bases between. The CDR3 region is CASSALAAGELFF. Written as DNA, the CDR3 is TGTGCCAGCAGCGCCTTAGCGGCCGGGGAGCTGTTTTTT.

The chain joins TRBV19 to TRBJ1-2; D is perhaps TRBD1 (6 bases). This CDR3 is 13 amino acids long. Germline V lookup: CDR1 LNHDA, CDR2 SQIVND (reference sequence). V shed 4 bases and J shed 7 bases, with 13 bases lying between them. The CDR3 DNA reads TGTGCCAGTAGTAACCGGGGGCCAGTTGGCTACACCTTC. Protein sequence: CASSNRGPVGYTF.

The genes are TRBV4-3 and TRBJ1-2; D gene uncertain. Germline-derived CDR1 and CDR2 are LGHNA and YSLEER. The CDR3 covers 13 residues. V lost 2 bases and J lost 0, with 4 bases in between. The chain's CDR3 is CASSQNTNYGYTF. For the CDR3, the DNA is TGCGCCAGCAGCCAAAATACTAACTATGGCTACACCTTC.

V is TRBV20-1 and J is TRBJ2-2, with a possible D match to TRBD1 (8 bases). The CDR3 totals 14 residues. V lost 2 bases and J lost 5, with 12 bases in between. Germline-derived CDR1 and CDR2 are DFQATT and SNEGSKA (reference sequence). Here the CDR3 reads CSARTGGGTGELFF. CDR3 bases: TGCAGTGCTAGAACAGGGGGGGGGACCGGGGAGCTGTTTTTT.

For this clonotype: At one end the junction does not follow the germline gene, possibly because of a read error. The chain joins TRBV30 to TRBJ1-5; no reliable D call. The CDR3 contains 12 residues. Germline assignment: CDR1 GTSNPN and CDR2 SVGIG (reference sequence). In DNA, the CDR3 is TGTGCCTGGGACATCGGAAATCGGCCCCAGCATTTT. Its protein product is CAWDIGNRPQHF.

The rearrangement joins TRBV2 to TRBJ2-3; D not certain. With 2 bases removed from V and 9 bases from J, the gap between germline ends came to 9 bases. Germline lookup yields CDR1 SNHLY and CDR2 FYNNEI. This CDR3 region has 12 residues. CDR3 nucleotides: TGTGCCAGCAGTGAAAAGGGTCGGACGCAGTATTTT. Translation: CASSEKGRTQYF.

This clonotype was observed a handful of times. The chain links TRBV7-3 to TRBJ1-2; D is undetermined. Per germline, CDR1 SGHTA and CDR2 FQGTGA. With 5 bases removed from V and 8 bases from J, the gap between germline ends came to 12 bases. This CDR3 is 12 amino acids long. The chain's CDR3 is CASSRDPTGYTF. CDR3 coding DNA: TGTGCCAGCAGCCGAGATCCTACCGGCTACACCTTC.

This chain connects TRBV6-2 or TRBV6-3 to TRBJ2-3, with TRBD2 identical over 8 bases. CDR1 MNHEY and CDR2 SVGEGT come from the germline V gene. Losses at the gene ends were 5 bases for V and 0 bases for J; bases not matched to a gene: 7. The CDR3 has 16 amino acids. The DNA for the CDR3 is TGTGCCAGCAGTCATAGACTAGCGACTAGCACAGATACGCAGTATTTT. Translation gives CASSHRLATSTDTQYF.